The T cell receptor beta chain described here comes from a study of blood T cell repertoires in COVID-19. Study-wide context: Collection of acute and convalescent COVID-19 samples took place in the United States, Italy and Spain.

The trim removed 5 bases at V and 6 bases at J, leaving 6 bases unmatched. Germline V gene lookup returns CDR1 MNHEY and CDR2 SMNVEV (reference sequence). The CDR3 is 14 residues long. Authors' data handling: Amplification of reference gene primers provided the estimated nucleated cell counts. The assay was immunoSEQ multiplex PCR, and TCRdb's table has in-frame clones only and misses some. The DNA was the basis for D and trimming; V, J and clone size are from that table. In the table there are 30,000 or so clones, about 83% of which are singletons. The chain joins TRBV27 to TRBJ1-1; 10 bases map to TRBD1. The source is a man in his forties or fifties with acute or convalescent COVID-19. Sample: peripheral blood. The chain's CDR3 is CASSVGTGVAEAFF. For the CDR3, the DNA is TGTGCCAGCAGTGTAGGGACAGGGGTCGCTGAAGCTTTCTTT.